This is a list of T cell receptor beta chains from one sample in a study of T cell repertoires in cytomegalovirus infection. TCRdb re-called the reads through MiXCR, storing one row per CDR3 protein. The sample consists of under 250,000 distinct CDR3 sequences, roughly 6.5% of them appearing once. The specimen sequenced was PBMCs. All receptors derive from a human donor in good health (CMV status not recorded). Some clones in this sample may be carry-over from other donors' samples. The CDR3 runs from the conserved cysteine through the conserved F or W. A D gene is named only where the DNA matches it firmly. The size of a clone is reported for some rows only, either as once, few or many, or as a class for expanded clones.

clone_size | j_call | d_call | v_call | cdr3_aa | cdr3_nt
many | TRBJ1-4 | - | TRBV7-2 | CASSTRWGTNEKLFF | TGTGCCAGCAGCACCCGTTGGGGAACTAATGAAAAACTGTTTTTT
many | TRBJ1-2 | TRBD1 | TRBV28 | CASKPVQGENGYTF | TGTGCCAGCAAACCGGTACAGGGGGAGAACGGCTACACCTTC
many | TRBJ1-2 | TRBD1 | TRBV28 | CASNKGGYWTGYGYTF | TGTGCCAGCAATAAAGGAGGGTACTGGACAGGCTATGGCTACACCTTC
- | TRBJ2-2 | - | TRBV11-3 | CASSLGGPNTGELFF | TGTGCCAGCAGCTTAGGTGGTCCGAACACCGGGGAGCTGTTTTTT
- | TRBJ1-6 | - | TRBV7-6 | CAISVVATKDDSPLHF | TGTGCCATCAGCGTAGTGGCGACAAAAGATGATTCACCCCTCCACTTT
many | TRBJ2-3 | - | TRBV6-2/TRBV6-3 | CASSYGASTDTQYF | TGTGCCAGCAGTTACGGGGCTAGCACAGATACGCAGTATTTT
many | TRBJ1-6 | - | TRBV7-2 | CASSLGPYSPLHF | TGTGCCAGCAGCTTGGGGCCGTATTCACCCCTCCACTTT
many | TRBJ1-2 | TRBD1 | TRBV20-1 | CSARQGAYGYTF | TGCAGTGCTAGACAGGGGGCATATGGCTACACCTTC
many | TRBJ1-5 | - | TRBV28 | CASSSGDQPQHF | TGTGCCAGCAGTTCCGGGGATCAGCCCCAGCATTTT
many | TRBJ2-7 | - | TRBV7-2 | CASSRRDPVPHEQYF | TGTGCCAGCAGCCGCCGGGACCCTGTGCCCCACGAGCAGTACTTC
many | TRBJ2-1 | - | TRBV5-6 | CASSLGANNEQFF | TGTGCCAGCAGCTTGGGGGCCAACAATGAGCAGTTCTTC
many | TRBJ2-7 | - | TRBV12-3/TRBV12-4 | CASNVREGEQYF | TGTGCCAGCAACGTTAGGGAAGGTGAGCAGTACTTC
many | TRBJ2-1 | - | TRBV28 | CASRTQGSSYNEQFF | TGTGCCAGCAGAACTCAGGGGAGCTCCTACAATGAGCAGTTCTTC
many | TRBJ2-5 | - | TRBV25-1 | CASSEEWEETQYF | TGTGCCAGCAGTGAAGAGTGGGAAGAGACCCAGTACTTC
many | TRBJ1-3 | - | TRBV28 | CASRGEVAGNTIYF | TGTGCCAGCAGGGGGGAAGTCGCTGGAAACACCATATATTTT
- | TRBJ2-5 | TRBD2 | TRBV3-1 | CASSSRTSGGVQETQYF | TGTGCCAGCAGCTCCCGGACTAGCGGGGGGGTCCAAGAGACCCAGTACTTC